This T cell receptor (beta chain) is drawn from a study of T cells after yellow fever vaccination. About the study: Preparation of the low-cell-number fractions used SMART-Seq v4 Ultra Low Input. Study findings and constraints: A minor fraction of clonotypes spanned both CD4 and CD8 compartments. Abundant clonotypes from the bulk population could have been carried over as contaminants into FACS-sorted repertoires. Once the booster was given, most primary-vaccination clones reappeared, at just over 95% for CD4 and roughly 85% for CD8.

Details on this clonotype: Its antigen is unidentified.

TCRdb re-analysed the 5' RACE reads in MiXCR, keeping a single row per CDR3 protein. This sample has 500,000 to 550,000 distinct CDR3 sequences, with around a fifth found just once. CDR3 size: 16 residues. V lost 4 bases and J 0 bases, leaving 16 bases between the germline ends. The rearrangement joins TRBV12-3 or TRBV12-4 to TRBJ2-7; D gene ambiguous. This receptor was identified in a man younger than 30 who received the YFV17D yellow fever vaccine. The sample consisted of PBMCs, taken less than 25 days after the first yellow fever vaccination. The CDR3 sequence is CASSSMGFMSSYEQYF. The CDR3 region has the DNA TGTGCCAGCAGTTCAATGGGTTTTATGAGCTCCTACGAGCAGTACTTC.